These 13 T cell receptor beta chains came from one sample sequenced in a study of shared clonotypes between healthy human individuals. Assay: immunoSEQ multiplex PCR; the TCRdb copy retains only in-frame clones and omits some. The sample includes 550,000 to 850,000 clones, about 74% seen only once; the top ten take roughly 1.7%. The sample taken for sequencing was memory CD4+ T cells sorted from blood. Subset specified: CD45RA-negative fraction. The receptors were sampled from a woman in her twenties or thirties in good health.

The rearrangement uses TRBV9 and TRBJ1-5; D gene uncertain. V was shortened by 0 bases and J by 1 base, with 5 bases between the two germline ends. This CDR3 contains 14 residues. Per the germline V gene, CDR1 is SGDLS and CDR2 is YYNGEE. CDR3 in amino acids: CASSVDLSNQPQHF. In DNA, the CDR3 is TGTGCCAGCAGCGTAGACCTGAGCAATCAGCCCCAGCATTTT.

The rearrangement joins TRBV5-1 to TRBJ1-5; 7 bases fit TRBD1. The CDR3 sequence is 18 residues long. Germline V CDR1 and CDR2: SGHRS, YFSETQ. J gave up 0 bases and V 2 bases, and 11 bases lay outside the gene matches. The CDR3 bases are TGCGCCAGCAGCTTATCAGGGAGGGACAGATATAGCAATCAGCCCCAGCATTTT. This codes for CASSLSGRDRYSNQPQHF.

The gene calls are TRBV7-8 and TRBJ2-7; 7 bases match TRBD2. Germline loops: CDR1 SGHVS, CDR2 FQNEAQ. The CDR3 sequence is 16 residues long. The V gene end was trimmed by 5 bases and the J gene end by 7 bases; junction bases not matched to a gene: 17. CDR3 in amino acids: CASSRSSGLDPWEQYF. The CDR3 nucleotides read TGTGCCAGCAGCCGCTCATCCGGACTAGACCCGTGGGAGCAGTACTTC.

This chain joins TRBV6-1 and TRBJ1-5; D might be TRBD1 (6 bases). Germline CDR1 and CDR2: MNHNS and SASEGT. The V end lost 4 bases, the J end lost 2 bases, and 9 bases lay between the germline ends. The CDR3 runs to 14 residues. The CDR3 here is CASSAGGGNQPQHF. The CDR3 DNA follows: TGTGCCAGCAGTGCTGGGGGCGGCAATCAGCCCCAGCATTTT.

In this sample, this clone turned up a few times. V is TRBV6-1 and J is TRBJ2-7; D perhaps matches TRBD2 (6 bases). The CDR3 covers 15 residues. Germline CDR1 and CDR2: MNHNS and SASEGT. V was trimmed by 5 bases and J by 1 base, leaving 15 bases between them. As DNA, the CDR3 is TGTGCCAGCAGTCCGGGAACTAGCAGGTCCTACGAGCAGTACTTC. It codes for CASSPGTSRSYEQYF.

This chain connects TRBV4-1 to TRBJ2-1; tentative D call: TRBD2 (5 bases). The CDR3 is 16 amino acids. V was clipped by 5 bases and J by 0 bases, with 14 bases between them. CDR1 is MGHRA, CDR2 YSYEKL, per germline. The CDR3 spells CASSGRTFRSYNEQFF. The CDR3 DNA follows: TGCGCCAGCAGCGGGCGGACTTTCCGCTCCTACAATGAGCAGTTCTTC.

The chain couples TRBV19 to TRBJ2-5, with 8 nucleotides matching TRBD2. The tail of the sequence fits TRBJ2-7 better, so the J call may be wrong. CDR1 and CDR2 from the germline V gene are LNHDA and SQIVND (reference sequence). There are 15 residues in the CDR3. DNA for the CDR3: TGTGCCAGTAGTCGGTCTAGCGGGTCCTCCTACGAGCAGTACTTC. Translating it yields CASSRSSGSSYEQYF.

The genes are TRBV28 and TRBJ2-1, with 14 bases identical to TRBD2. From germline, CDR1 is MDHEN and CDR2 SYDVKM. The V segment lost 3 bases and the J segment 1 base; nucleotides outside the gene matches: 14. CDR3 length equals 21 residues. The CDR3 coding sequence is TGTGCCAGCAGTTTTCGGATCGGGACTAGCGGGAGCGGTTATTCCTACAATGAGCAGTTCTTC. Protein sequence: CASSFRIGTSGSGYSYNEQFF.

The table lists this clone with a few counts. The chain recombines TRBV11-1 with TRBJ2-2; 7 nucleotides match TRBD2. Losses at the gene ends were 5 bases for V and 7 bases for J; bases not matched to a gene: 4. Looked up from germline, CDR1 is SGHAT and CDR2 is FQDESV (reference sequence). The CDR3 consists of 13 residues. CDR3 sequence (DNA): TGTGCCAGCAGCCACGGGGGGAACGGGGAGCTGTTTTTT. This encodes CASSHGGNGELFF.

The table lists this clone with a few counts. V is TRBV7-9 and J is TRBJ1-2; TRBD1 matches 7 bases. The CDR3 has 15 amino acids. Per the germline V gene, CDR1 is SEHNR and CDR2 is FQNEAQ (reference sequence). V gave up 5 bases and J gave up 0 bases; unmatched junction bases: 6. CDR3 nucleotide sequence: TGTGCCAGCAGCCTCGGGACAGCCTCTAACTATGGCTACACCTTC. Amino acids: CASSLGTASNYGYTF.

This rearrangement joins TRBV30 to TRBJ1-3, with D perhaps TRBD1 (6 bases). Trimming pared 3 bases from V and 2 bases from J, leaving 14 bases between. This CDR3 has 15 residues. Germline V gene data show CDR1 as GTSNPN and CDR2 as SVGIG (reference sequence). Written as DNA, the CDR3 is TGTGCCTGGAGCGACACGGGGGCGGCTGGAAACACCATATATTTT. Its translation: CAWSDTGAAGNTIYF.

The V and J genes are TRBV7-9 and TRBJ2-7; D is unclear. V lost 4 bases and J lost 0, with 4 bases in between. In germline, CDR1 is SEHNR, CDR2 FQNEAQ (reference sequence). The CDR3 totals 12 residues. The CDR3 region has the DNA TGTGCCAGCAGCTATAACTCCTACGAGCAGTACTTC. Protein product: CASSYNSYEQYF.

This chain connects TRBV7-9 to TRBJ1-4; D possibly corresponds to TRBD1 (6 bases). The CDR3 runs to 14 residues. Germline CDR1 SEHNR, CDR2 FQNEAQ (reference sequence). Trimming took off 4 bases at V and 6 bases at J, with 12 bases between the two ends. The CDR3 loop reads CASSSGTSYEKLFF. The CDR3 bases are TGTGCCAGCAGCTCCGGGACAAGCTATGAAAAACTGTTTTTT.